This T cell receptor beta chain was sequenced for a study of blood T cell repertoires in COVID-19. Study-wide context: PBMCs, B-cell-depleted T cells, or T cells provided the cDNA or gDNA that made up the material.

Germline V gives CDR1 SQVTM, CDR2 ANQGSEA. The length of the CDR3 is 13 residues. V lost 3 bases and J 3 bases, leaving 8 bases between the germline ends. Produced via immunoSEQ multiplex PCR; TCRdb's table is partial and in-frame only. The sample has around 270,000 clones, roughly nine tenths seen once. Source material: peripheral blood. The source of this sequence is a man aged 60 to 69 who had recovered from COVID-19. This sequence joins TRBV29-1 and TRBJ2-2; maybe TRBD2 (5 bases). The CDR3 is CSVDEGYTGELFF. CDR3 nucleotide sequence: TGCAGCGTTGATGAGGGCTACACCGGGGAGCTGTTTTTT.